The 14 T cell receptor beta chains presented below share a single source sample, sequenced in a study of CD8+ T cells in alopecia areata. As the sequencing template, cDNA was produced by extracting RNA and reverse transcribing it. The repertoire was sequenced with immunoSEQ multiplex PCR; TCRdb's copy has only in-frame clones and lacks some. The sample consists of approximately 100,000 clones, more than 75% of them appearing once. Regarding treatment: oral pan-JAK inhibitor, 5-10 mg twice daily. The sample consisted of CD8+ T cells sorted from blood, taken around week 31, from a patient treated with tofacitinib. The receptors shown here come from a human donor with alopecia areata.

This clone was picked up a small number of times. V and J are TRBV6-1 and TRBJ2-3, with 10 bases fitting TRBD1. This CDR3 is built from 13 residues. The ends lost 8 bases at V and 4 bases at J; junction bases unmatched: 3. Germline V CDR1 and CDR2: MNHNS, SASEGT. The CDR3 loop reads CASGDRGSDTQYF. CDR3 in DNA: TGTGCCAGCGGGGACAGGGGATCAGATACGCAGTATTTT.

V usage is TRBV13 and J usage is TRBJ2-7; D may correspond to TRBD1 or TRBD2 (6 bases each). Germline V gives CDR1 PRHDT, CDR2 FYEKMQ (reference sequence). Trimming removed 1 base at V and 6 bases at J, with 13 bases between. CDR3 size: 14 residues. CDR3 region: CASSLEGGQREQYF. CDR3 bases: TGTGCCAGCAGCTTAGAAGGGGGGCAACGCGAGCAGTACTTC.

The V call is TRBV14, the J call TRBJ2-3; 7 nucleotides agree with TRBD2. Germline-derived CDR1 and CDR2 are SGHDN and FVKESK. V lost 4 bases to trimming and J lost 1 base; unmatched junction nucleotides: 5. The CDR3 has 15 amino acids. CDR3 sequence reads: CASSLTSARTDTQYF. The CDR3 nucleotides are TGTGCCAGCAGCCTTACTAGCGCTCGCACAGATACGCAGTATTTT.

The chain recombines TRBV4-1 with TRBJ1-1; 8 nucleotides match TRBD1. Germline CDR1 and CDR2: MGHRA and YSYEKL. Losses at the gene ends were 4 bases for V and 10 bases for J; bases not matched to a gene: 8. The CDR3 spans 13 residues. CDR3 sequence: CASSPGGADRAFF. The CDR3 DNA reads TGCGCCAGCAGCCCAGGGGGCGCGGATCGAGCTTTCTTT.

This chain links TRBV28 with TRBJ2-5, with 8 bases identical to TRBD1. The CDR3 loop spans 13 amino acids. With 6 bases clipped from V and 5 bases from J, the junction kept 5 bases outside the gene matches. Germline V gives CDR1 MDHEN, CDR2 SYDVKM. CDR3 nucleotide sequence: TGTGCCAGCAGCAAGACAGGGGCTGAGACCCAGTACTTC. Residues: CASSKTGAETQYF.

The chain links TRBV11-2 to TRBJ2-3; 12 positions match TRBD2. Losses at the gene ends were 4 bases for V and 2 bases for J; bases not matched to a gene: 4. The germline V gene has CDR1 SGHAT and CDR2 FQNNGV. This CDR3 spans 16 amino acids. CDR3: CASSSLAGGHTDTQYF. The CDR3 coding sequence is TGTGCCAGCAGCTCACTAGCGGGGGGCCACACAGATACGCAGTATTTT. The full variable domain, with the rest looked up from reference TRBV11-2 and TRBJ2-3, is EAGVAQSPRYKIIEKRQSVAFWCNPISGHATLYWYQQILGQGPKLLIQFQNNGVVDDSQLPKDRFSAERLKGVDSTLKIQPAKLEDSAVYLCASSSLAGGHTDTQYFGPGTRLTVL.

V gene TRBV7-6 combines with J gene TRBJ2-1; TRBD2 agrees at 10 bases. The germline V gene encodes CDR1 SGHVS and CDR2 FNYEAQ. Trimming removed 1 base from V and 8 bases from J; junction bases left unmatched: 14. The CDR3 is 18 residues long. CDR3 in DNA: TGTGCCAGCAGCTTAGTTCATTTGGGAGCGGGAGGGGCGGATGAGCAGTTCTTC. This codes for CASSLVHLGAGGADEQFF.

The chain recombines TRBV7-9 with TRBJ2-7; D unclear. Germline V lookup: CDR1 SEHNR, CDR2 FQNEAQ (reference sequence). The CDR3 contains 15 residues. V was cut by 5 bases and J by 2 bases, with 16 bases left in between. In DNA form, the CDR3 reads TGTGCCAGCAGCGAAAATCCGTCCGGGCCCTACGAGCAGTACTTC. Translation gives CASSENPSGPYEQYF.

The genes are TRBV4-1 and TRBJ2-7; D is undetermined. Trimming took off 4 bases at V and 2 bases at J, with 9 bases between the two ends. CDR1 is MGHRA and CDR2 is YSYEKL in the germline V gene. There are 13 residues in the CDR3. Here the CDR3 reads CASSPPGPYEQYF. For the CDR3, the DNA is TGCGCCAGCAGCCCCCCTGGTCCCTACGAGCAGTACTTC.

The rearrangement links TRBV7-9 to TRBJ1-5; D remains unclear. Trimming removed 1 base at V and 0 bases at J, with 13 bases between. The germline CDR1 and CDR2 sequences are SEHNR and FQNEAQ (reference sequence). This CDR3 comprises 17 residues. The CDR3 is CASSLGLAGYSNQPQHF. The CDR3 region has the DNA TGTGCCAGCAGCTTAGGTCTGGCGGGATATAGCAATCAGCCCCAGCATTTT.

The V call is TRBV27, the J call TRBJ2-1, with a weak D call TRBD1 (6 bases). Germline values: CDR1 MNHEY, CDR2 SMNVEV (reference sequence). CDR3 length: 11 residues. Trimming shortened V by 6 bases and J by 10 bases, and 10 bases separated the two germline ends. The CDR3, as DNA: TGTGCCAGCAGCAGGGGTGGGGAGCAGTTCTTC. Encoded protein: CASSRGGEQFF.

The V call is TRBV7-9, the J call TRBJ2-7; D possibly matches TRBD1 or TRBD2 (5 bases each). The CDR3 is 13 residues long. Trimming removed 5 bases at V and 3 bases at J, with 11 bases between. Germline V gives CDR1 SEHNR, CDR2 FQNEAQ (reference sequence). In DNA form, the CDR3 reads TGTGCCAGCAGCGCCGGGGACGGCTACGAGCAGTACTTC. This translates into CASSAGDGYEQYF.

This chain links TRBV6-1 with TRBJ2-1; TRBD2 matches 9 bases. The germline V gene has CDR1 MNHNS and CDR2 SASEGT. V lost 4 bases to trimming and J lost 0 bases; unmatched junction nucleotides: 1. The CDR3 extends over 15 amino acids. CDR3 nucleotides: TGTGCCAGCAGTGGTAGCGGGAGCTCCTACAATGAGCAGTTCTTC. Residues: CASSGSGSSYNEQFF.

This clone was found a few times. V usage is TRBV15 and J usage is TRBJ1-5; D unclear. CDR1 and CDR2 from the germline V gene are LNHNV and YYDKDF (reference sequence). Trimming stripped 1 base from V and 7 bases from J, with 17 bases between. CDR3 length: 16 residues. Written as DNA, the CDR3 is TGTGCCACCAGCAGAGTTCCCCCCGAGGCCACGCAGCCCCAGCATTTT. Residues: CATSRVPPEATQPQHF. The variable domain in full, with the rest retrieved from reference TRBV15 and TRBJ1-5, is DAMVIQNPRYQVTQFGKPVTLSCSQTLNHNVMYWYQQKSSQAPKLLFHYYDKDFNNEADTPDNFQSRRPNTSFCFLDIRSPGLGDTAMYLCATSRVPPEATQPQHFGDGTRLSIL.